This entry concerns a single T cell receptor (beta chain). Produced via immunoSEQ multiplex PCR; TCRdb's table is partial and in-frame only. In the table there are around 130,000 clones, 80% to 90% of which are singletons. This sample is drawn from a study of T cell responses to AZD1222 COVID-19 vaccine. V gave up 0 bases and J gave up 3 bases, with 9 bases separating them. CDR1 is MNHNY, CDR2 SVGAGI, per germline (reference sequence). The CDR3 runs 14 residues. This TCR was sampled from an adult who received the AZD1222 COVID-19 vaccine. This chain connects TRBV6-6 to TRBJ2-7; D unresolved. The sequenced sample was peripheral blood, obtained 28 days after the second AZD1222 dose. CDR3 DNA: TGTGCCAGCAGTTACTCGTCTGAAGACTACGAGCAGTACTTC. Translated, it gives CASSYSSEDYEQYF.